This paragraph covers one T cell receptor (beta chain) sequence. Which antigen it targets is not known. To determine HCMV serostatus, a commercial ELISA kit was used to detect HCMV-specific IgG in serum. Ficoll density gradient centrifugation was used to isolate peripheral blood mononuclear cells from blood. This specimen comes from a study of T cells expressing NK-cell markers (dated by TCRdb to 2020 to 2022). In terms of the full investigation: In sorted CD3+CD56+NKG2C+, CD3+CD56+NKG2C- and CD3+CD56-NKG2C+ T-cell subsets from 7 to 9 donors, TCR beta-chain repertoires were profiled. Among the eight sequenced donors, only one was HCMV-seronegative, while the other seven were HCMV-seropositive. All eight donors whose samples were sequenced were randomly selected healthy volunteers, three of them men and five women. Libraries were sequenced as 2 x 150 bp reads on Illumina HiSeq 2000/2500, MiSeq or NextSeq. General findings and caveats noted by the study authors: For six donors, the dominant CD3+CD56+NKG2C+ clonotypes were among the top 10 CD8+ clonotypes and accounted for about 1.0-7.5% of CD8+ T cells. Those dominant clonotypes were again the most abundant among CD3+CD56-NKG2C+ cells in a few donors, at roughly 28.3-65%. Whether the expanded NKG2C-expressing T cell clones were specific for HCMV antigens remained unclear.

Sequences SGDLS (CDR1) and YYNGEE (CDR2) are obtained from the germline V gene. Including the terminal cysteine and phenylalanine, the CDR3 comprises 17 residues. The DNA is unrecorded. Sequencing used an Illumina HiSeq 2000. TCR beta cDNA libraries were made by 5'RACE template switching that added a universal primer site and unique molecular identifiers. Synthesis of cDNA was primed from the TCR beta constant segment and was followed by two consecutive PCR amplification steps. On the authors' methods: MIGEC was used to demultiplex reads and group reads by UMI, and MiTCR was used to assemble and quantify clonotypes. To exclude erroneous sequences, any TCR cDNA sequence not supported by at least two reads was discarded. The tcR package was used for downstream repertoire analysis, with clonotypes matched between fractions based on CDR3 nucleotide sequence plus V segment. VDJmatch was used to annotate antigen specificity against VDJdb, with one amino acid substitution in CDR3 allowed. Based on TCRdb reprocessing of the reads, there is one entry per CDR3 protein sequence, and DNA is missing. The V and J calls come from TCRdb's annotation, not from the publication. In this sample's table one finds about 160,000 distinct CDR3 sequences. In total, the top ten clones hold roughly 18% of the sample.

The origin of this receptor is a woman between 18 and 70 years old in good health. The source material was blood T cells: a sorted CD56 or NKG2C T cell subset, CD4+ or CD8+ T cells, or bulk PBMC T cells (not recorded which). Here the chain combines TRBV9 and TRBJ2-6; the TCRdb call, TRBD2, lacks DNA for checking. Here the CDR3 is given as CASSVGGLVTGANVLTF.